The 9 T cell receptor beta chains below come from one sample, sequenced in a study of T cells after yellow fever vaccination. TCRdb passed the 5' RACE reads through MiXCR, listing each CDR3 protein once. The data show 450,000 to 550,000 distinct CDR3 sequences, around a fifth seen once. Material: PBMCs, obtained roughly 20 days after the first yellow fever vaccination. The source is a man between 18 and 35 years old who received the YFV17D yellow fever vaccine.

This clonotype came up a few times. V is TRBV7-9 and J is TRBJ2-1, with 7 bases aligning to TRBD2. Germline loops: CDR1 SEHNR, CDR2 FQNEAQ (reference sequence). There are 14 residues in the CDR3. Unmatched junction bases numbered 6, after V lost 3 bases and J lost 7 bases. CDR3 protein: CASSFVGGRNEQFF. The DNA for the CDR3 is TGTGCCAGCAGCTTCGTGGGGGGGAGGAATGAGCAGTTCTTC. Filled out from reference TRBV7-9 and TRBJ2-1, the complete variable domain reads DTGVSQNPRHKITKRGQNVTFRCDPISEHNRLYWYRQTLGQGPEFLTYFQNEAQLEKSRLLSDRFSAERPKGSFSTLEIQRTEQGDSAMYLCASSFVGGRNEQFFGPGTRLTVL.

This clonotype showed up many times. The V and J genes are TRBV28 and TRBJ2-3; D unclear. The CDR3 loop spans 13 amino acids. Germline assignment: CDR1 MDHEN and CDR2 SYDVKM. Trimming took off 8 bases at V and 0 bases at J, with 9 bases between the two ends. The CDR3 spells CASSPDSTDTQYF. In DNA, the CDR3 is TGTGCCAGCTCACCGGACAGCACAGATACGCAGTATTTT. Together with reference TRBV28 and TRBJ2-3, the CDR3 gives the full variable domain: DVKVTQSSRYLVKRTGEKVFLECVQDMDHENMFWYRQDPGLGLRLIYFSYDVKMKEKGDIPEGYSVSREKKERFSLILESASTNQTSMYLCASSPDSTDTQYFGPGTRLTVL.

The chain combines TRBV4-1 with TRBJ1-2, with a weak D call TRBD1 (5 bases). There are 18 residues in the CDR3. V was cut by 0 bases and J by 2 bases, with 19 bases left in between. Germline CDR1 and CDR2: MGHRA and YSYEKL. For the CDR3, the DNA is TGCGCCAGCAGCCAAGATCTCGTCGGGGCCCCTACCAACTATGGCTACACCTTC. This translates into CASSQDLVGAPTNYGYTF.

The chain joins TRBV27 to TRBJ1-5; TRBD1 might be the D (5 bases). V lost 2 bases, J lost 0 bases, and 8 bases lay in between. This CDR3 contains 15 residues. Germline CDR1 and CDR2: MNHEY and SMNVEV (reference sequence). The CDR3 DNA reads as TGTGCCAGCAGTTTAACCAGGGATAGCAATCAGCCCCAGCATTTT. As protein: CASSLTRDSNQPQHF.

Notes on this clonotype: A much larger clone lies one base from this, so it may be a read error. The rearrangement uses TRBV12-3 or TRBV12-4 and TRBJ1-3; the D is unclear. The CDR3 runs to 12 residues. The V and J ends lost 6 bases and 0 bases respectively, with 3 bases between them. DNA of the CDR3: TGTGCCAGCAGGCTCTCTGGAAACACCATATATTTT. Its translation is CASRLSGNTIYF.

This sequence joins TRBV6-2 or TRBV6-3 and TRBJ2-3; possibly TRBD2 for D (6 bases). The germline CDR1 and CDR2 sequences are MNHEY and SVGEGT. This CDR3 is built from 16 residues. Trimming stripped 6 bases from V and 2 bases from J, with 18 bases between. The CDR3 region is CASRYLSGVNTDTQYF. The CDR3, as DNA: TGTGCCAGCAGATATCTTAGCGGTGTTAACACAGATACGCAGTATTTT.

The table lists this clonotype with many counts. The chain has TRBV7-9 and TRBJ1-6; 7 bases match TRBD1. The CDR3 extends over 16 amino acids. V was pared by 1 base and J by 4 bases, with 4 bases of the junction left unmatched. CDR1 is SEHNR, CDR2 FQNEAQ, per germline (reference sequence). The CDR3 nucleotides are TGTGCCAGCAGCTTAGGGACAGGTGCTTATAATTCACCCCTCCACTTT. Residues: CASSLGTGAYNSPLHF. Together with reference TRBV7-9 and TRBJ1-6, the CDR3 gives the full variable domain: DTGVSQNPRHKITKRGQNVTFRCDPISEHNRLYWYRQTLGQGPEFLTYFQNEAQLEKSRLLSDRFSAERPKGSFSTLEIQRTEQGDSAMYLCASSLGTGAYNSPLHFGNGTRLTVT.

This clonotype was counted between two and nine times. The gene calls are TRBV7-9 and TRBJ1-2; weak D call: TRBD1 (5 bases). The CDR3 is 13 residues long. Per germline, CDR1 SEHNR and CDR2 FQNEAQ (reference sequence). V lost 5 bases, J lost 4 bases, and 11 bases lay in between. In nucleotides, the CDR3 is TGTGCCAGCAGCCCACGGGGGACCTATGGCTACACCTTC. It is translated as CASSPRGTYGYTF.

The J gene is TRBJ1-6, the V gene TRBV9, with a possible D match to TRBD1 (5 bases). The V end was cut by 3 bases, the J end by 4 bases, with 8 bases between. Germline CDR1 and CDR2: SGDLS and YYNGEE. This CDR3 is 14 amino acids long. CDR3 amino acids: CASSDDRYNSPLHF. Here the CDR3 DNA reads TGTGCCAGCAGCGATGACAGATATAATTCACCCCTCCACTTT.